This TCR beta chain stems from a study of CD8+ T cells in alopecia areata. After removal of 6 bases from V and 3 bases from J, the junction contained 9 bases not matched to a gene. The CDR3 runs 15 residues. The V gene's germline CDR1 is SQVTM and CDR2 ANQGSEA. In each case, RNA was isolated and then reverse transcribed into cDNA as the sequencing template. Libraries were prepared by immunoSEQ multiplex PCR; TCRdb keeps only in-frame clonotypes and omits some of them. The table lists 160,000 or so clones, roughly two thirds of them singletons. Treatment meaning: oral pan-JAK inhibitor, 5-10 mg twice daily.

The V and J genes are TRBV29-1 and TRBJ2-3; 10 nucleotides align to TRBD2. The sample was CD4+ T cells sorted from blood, taken at week 4, from a patient treated with tofacitinib. The sequence was collected from a human donor with alopecia areata. CDR3 amino acids: CSVFDSSGGTDTQYF. CDR3 DNA: TGCAGCGTCTTCGATTCTAGCGGGGGAACAGATACGCAGTATTTT.